The 17 T cell receptor beta chains in this list originate from one sample, sequenced in a study of cytomegalovirus exposure and HLA in healthy donors. Amplification used 60 Vbeta primers and 13 Jbeta primers. The method was immunoSEQ multiplex PCR; TCRdb's version includes in-frame clones alone and lacks a portion of them. The table lists about 190,000 clones, 87% of them singletons. The material sequenced was PBMCs. The receptor set was obtained from a man in his thirties or forties in good health and CMV-seronegative.

V and J are TRBV2 and TRBJ1-1, with 8 bases identical to TRBD1. The CDR3 extends over 16 amino acids. The V gene end was trimmed by 3 bases and the J gene end by 4 bases; junction bases not matched to a gene: 10. Germline lookup yields CDR1 SNHLY and CDR2 FYNNEI. The CDR3: CASSDPGQGLSTEAFF. As DNA, the CDR3 is TGTGCCAGCAGTGATCCCGGACAGGGACTTAGCACTGAAGCTTTCTTT. Supplemented by reference TRBV2 and TRBJ1-1, the full variable domain reads EPEVTQTPSHQVTQMGQEVILRCVPISNHLYFYWYRQILGQKVEFLVSFYNNEISEKSEIFDDQFSVERPDGSNFTLKIRSTKLEDSAMYFCASSDPGQGLSTEAFFGQGTRLTVV.

About this clone: The germline gene is not matched at one end of the junction; a read error may be the cause. The chain carries TRBV27 and TRBJ2-7, with D possibly TRBD2 on 5 matching bases. This CDR3 region has 12 residues. Germline CDR1 reads MNHEY; CDR2 reads SMNVEV (reference sequence). In DNA form, the CDR3 reads TGTGCCAGCAGTCCAGCAGTTCGAGGGTTGCACTTC. It encodes CASSPAVRGLHF.

This clone was detected a few times. The sample carries other DNA sequences with the same CDR3. The rearrangement links TRBV6-6 to TRBJ1-1, with D perhaps TRBD1 (5 bases). Per the germline V gene, CDR1 is MNHNY and CDR2 is SVGAGI (reference sequence). Trimming removed 6 bases at V and 1 base at J, with 12 bases between. The CDR3 has 14 residues. As DNA, the CDR3 is TGTGCCAGCAGGGGGGACTTGGGGAACACTGAAGCTTTCTTT. This sequence encodes CASRGDLGNTEAFF.

The CDR3 DNA follows: TGTGCCAGCAGAATATTCCGGACAGGGAACACTGAAGCTTTCTTT. Translation gives CASRIFRTGNTEAFF. The rearrangement links TRBV6-1 to TRBJ1-1; 7 bases fit TRBD1. Trimming took 6 bases from V and 1 from J; bases not matched to a gene: 8. There are 15 residues in the CDR3. The germline V gene encodes CDR1 MNHNS and CDR2 SASEGT.

The rearrangement links TRBV10-1 to TRBJ2-1, with 10 bases identical to TRBD2. Trimming cost V 8 bases and J 2 bases; bases outside gene matches: 15. CDR1 WNHNN and CDR2 SYGVQD come from the germline V gene (reference sequence). This CDR3 region has 18 residues. This CDR3 is CASRLRLAGSITYNEQFF. CDR3 in DNA: TGCGCCAGCCGGTTGAGACTAGCGGGTAGTATCACCTACAATGAGCAGTTCTTC.

The chain couples TRBV21-1 to TRBJ2-5; the table's D call of TRBD2 was not tested on the DNA. TRBV21-1 is a pseudogene segment. The CDR3 is made up of 24 amino acids. CDR3 in amino acids: CASSKELEGLAGGSLKERQETQYF. The CDR3, as DNA: TGTGCCAGCAGCAAAGAGTTGGAGGGACTAGCGGGGGGCAGCCTCAAGGAACGGCAAGAGACCCAGTACTTC.

The chain couples TRBV11-1 to TRBJ2-7; 10 bases match TRBD1. This CDR3 is built from 15 residues. Germline V lookup: CDR1 SGHAT, CDR2 FQDESV (reference sequence). J gave up 5 bases and V 5 bases, and 9 bases lay outside the gene matches. The CDR3 coding sequence is TGTGCCAGCAGCGACAGAGACAGGGGGCGTCACGAGCAGTACTTC. It yields the protein CASSDRDRGRHEQYF.

The rearrangement joins TRBV2 to TRBJ2-5; 8 nucleotides line up with TRBD1. The last part of the DNA fits TRBJ2-7 better; the J call may be wrong. The CDR3 extends over 16 amino acids. Germline CDR1 and CDR2: SNHLY and FYNNEI. The CDR3 coding sequence is TGTGCCAGCAGTGCGACAGGGGCCTACGCCACTTACGAGCAGTACTTC. This gives the protein CASSATGAYATYEQYF.

This clone was observed a single time. V usage is TRBV4-1 and J usage is TRBJ2-5; D perhaps matches TRBD2 (5 bases). Germline V CDR1 and CDR2: MGHRA, YSYEKL. V lost 0 bases, J lost 5 bases, and 10 bases lay in between. The CDR3 length is 14 residues. CDR3 nucleotide sequence: TGCGCCAGCAGCCAAGAAGGGCGGGTGGAGACCCAGTACTTC. It yields the protein CASSQEGRVETQYF.

This chain connects TRBV6-6 to TRBJ1-2; the D is unclear. The germline V gene encodes CDR1 MNHNY and CDR2 SVGAGI (reference sequence). The CDR3 consists of 15 residues. Deletions cut 5 bases from V and 2 bases from J, with 15 bases between. The CDR3 region is CASSPQPLGNYGYTF. Written as DNA, the CDR3 is TGTGCCAGCAGTCCTCAACCCCTGGGCAACTATGGCTACACCTTC.

The gene calls are TRBV7-2 and TRBJ2-7, with D tentatively TRBD1 (6 bases). The CDR3 is made up of 14 amino acids. V was cut by 7 bases and J by 3 bases, with 16 bases left in between. Germline assignment: CDR1 SGHTA and CDR2 FQGNSA. CDR3: CASTPQGHVYEQYF. The DNA of the CDR3 is TGTGCCAGCACCCCTCAGGGGCATGTCTACGAGCAGTACTTC.

This chain uses TRBV15 with TRBJ2-3, with 8 bases that match TRBD2. Germline lookup yields CDR1 LNHNV and CDR2 YYDKDF (reference sequence). V lost 0 bases to trimming and J lost 1 base; unmatched junction nucleotides: 3. The CDR3 covers 16 residues. The CDR3 DNA follows: TGTGCCACCAGCAGAGACGGGGGGGCGGGCACAGATACGCAGTATTTT. Residues: CATSRDGGAGTDTQYF.

The rearrangement links TRBV7-6 to TRBJ2-3, with D maybe TRBD1 (5 bases). The CDR3 length is 14 residues. With 8 bases removed from V and 2 bases from J, the gap between germline ends came to 14 bases. From germline, CDR1 is SGHVS and CDR2 FNYEAQ. The CDR3 loop is CASAPGHTTDTQYF. Here the CDR3 DNA reads TGTGCCAGCGCCCCCGGACACACCACAGATACGCAGTATTTT. Full variable domain (remainder filled in from reference TRBV7-6 and TRBJ2-3): GAGVSQSPRYKVTKRGQDVALRCDPISGHVSLYWYRQALGQGPEFLTYFNYEAQQDKSGLPNDRFSAERPEGSISTLTIQRTEQRDSAMYRCASAPGHTTDTQYFGPGTRLTVL.

V gene TRBV7-9 combines with J gene TRBJ1-1; D is unclear. The length of the CDR3 is 12 residues. Between the trimmed V and J ends, which lost 1 base and 4 bases, there was a span of 4 bases. The germline gives CDR1 SEHNR, CDR2 FQNEAQ (reference sequence). CDR3 nucleotide sequence: TGTGCCAGCAGCTTAGGGAGCACTGAAGCTTTCTTT. Encoded protein: CASSLGSTEAFF.

The chain is built from TRBV5-3 and TRBJ2-7; weak D call: TRBD2 (5 bases). TRBV5-3 is known as an ORF, though its function is uncertain. CDR3 length: 10 residues. With 5 bases removed from V and 5 bases from J, the gap between germline ends came to 5 bases. The CDR3 here is CARRRDEQYF. For the CDR3, the DNA is TGTGCCAGAAGGCGGGACGAGCAGTACTTC.

In DNA, the CDR3 is TGTGCCAGCAGTGATAGGGGACAGGGTCATATTCCGGGTAATGAAAAACTGTTTTTT. Encoded protein: CASSDRGQGHIPGNEKLFF. V and J are TRBV6-1 and TRBJ1-4, with 9 bases lining up with TRBD1. J gave up 4 bases and V 3 bases, and 15 bases lay outside the gene matches. CDR1 and CDR2 from the germline V gene are MNHNS and SASEGT. CDR3 length: 19 residues.

This chain connects TRBV5-6 to TRBJ2-5; D is perhaps TRBD1 (6 bases). The J call could be wrong; TRBJ2-7 is a better fit for the DNA end. The CDR3 has 16 amino acids. Germline CDR1 SGHDT, CDR2 YYEEEE. CDR3 in amino acids: CASSLGSTWTAYEQYF. The CDR3 DNA reads as TGTGCCAGCAGCTTAGGATCGACGTGGACAGCCTACGAGCAGTACTTC.